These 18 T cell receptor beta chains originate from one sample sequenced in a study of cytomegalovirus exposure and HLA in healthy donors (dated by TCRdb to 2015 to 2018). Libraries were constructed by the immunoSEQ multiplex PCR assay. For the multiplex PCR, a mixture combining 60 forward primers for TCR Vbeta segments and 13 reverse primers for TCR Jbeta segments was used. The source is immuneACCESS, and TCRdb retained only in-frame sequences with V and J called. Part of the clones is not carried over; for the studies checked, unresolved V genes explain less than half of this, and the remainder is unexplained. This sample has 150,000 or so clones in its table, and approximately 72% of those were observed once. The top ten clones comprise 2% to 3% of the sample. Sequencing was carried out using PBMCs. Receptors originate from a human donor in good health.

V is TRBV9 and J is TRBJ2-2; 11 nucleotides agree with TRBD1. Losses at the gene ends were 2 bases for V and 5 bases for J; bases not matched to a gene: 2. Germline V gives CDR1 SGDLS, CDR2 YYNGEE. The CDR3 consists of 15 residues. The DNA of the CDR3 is TGTGCCAGCAGCGTCCGGGACAGGGGGACCGGGGAGCTGTTTTTT. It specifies CASSVRDRGTGELFF.

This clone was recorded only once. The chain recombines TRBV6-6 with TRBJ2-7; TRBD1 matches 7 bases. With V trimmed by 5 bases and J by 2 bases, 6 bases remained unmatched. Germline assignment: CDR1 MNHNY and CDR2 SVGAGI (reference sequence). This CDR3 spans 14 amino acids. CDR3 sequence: CASSPPQGAYEQYF. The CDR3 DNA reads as TGTGCCAGCAGTCCTCCCCAGGGGGCCTACGAGCAGTACTTC.

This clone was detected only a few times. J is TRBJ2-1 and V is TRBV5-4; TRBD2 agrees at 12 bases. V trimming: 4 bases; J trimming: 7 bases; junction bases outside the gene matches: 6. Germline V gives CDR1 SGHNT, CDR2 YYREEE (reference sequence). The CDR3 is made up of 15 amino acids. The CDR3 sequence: CASSPSGGAGNEQFF. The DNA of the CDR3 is TGTGCCAGCAGCCCTAGCGGGGGGGCAGGAAATGAGCAGTTCTTC.

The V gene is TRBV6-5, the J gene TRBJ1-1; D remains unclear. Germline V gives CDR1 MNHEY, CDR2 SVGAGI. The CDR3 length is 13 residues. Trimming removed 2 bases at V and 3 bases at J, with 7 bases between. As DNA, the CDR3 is TGTGCCAGCAGTTACAACGGGTACACTGAAGCTTTCTTT. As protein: CASSYNGYTEAFF.

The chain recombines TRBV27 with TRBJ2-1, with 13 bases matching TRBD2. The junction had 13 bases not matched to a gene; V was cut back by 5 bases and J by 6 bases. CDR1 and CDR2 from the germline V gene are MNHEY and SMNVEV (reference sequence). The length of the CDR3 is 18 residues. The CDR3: CASSPKFIRTSGGNEQFF. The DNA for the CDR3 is TGTGCCAGCAGTCCCAAATTTATCAGGACTAGCGGGGGCAATGAGCAGTTCTTC.

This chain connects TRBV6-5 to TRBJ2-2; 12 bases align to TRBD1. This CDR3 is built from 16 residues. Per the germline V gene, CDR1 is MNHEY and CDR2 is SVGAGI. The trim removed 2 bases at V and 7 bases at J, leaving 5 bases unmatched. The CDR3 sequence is CASSYPGQGAVGELFF. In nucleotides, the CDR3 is TGTGCCAGCAGTTACCCGGGACAGGGGGCGGTCGGGGAGCTGTTTTTT.

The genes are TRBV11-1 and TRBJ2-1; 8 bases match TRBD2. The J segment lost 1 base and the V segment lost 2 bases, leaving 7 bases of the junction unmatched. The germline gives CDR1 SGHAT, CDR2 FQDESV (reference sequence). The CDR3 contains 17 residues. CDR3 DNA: TGTGCCAGCAGCTTATTAAGCGGGGGTTATTCCTACAATGAGCAGTTCTTC. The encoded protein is CASSLLSGGYSYNEQFF.

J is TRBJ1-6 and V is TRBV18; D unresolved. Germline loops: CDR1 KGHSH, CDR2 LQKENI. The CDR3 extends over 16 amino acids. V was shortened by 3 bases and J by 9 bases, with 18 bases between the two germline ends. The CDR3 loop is CASSPTVGPEGSPLHF. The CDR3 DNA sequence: TGTGCCAGCTCACCTACTGTTGGACCTGAGGGTTCACCCCTCCACTTT.

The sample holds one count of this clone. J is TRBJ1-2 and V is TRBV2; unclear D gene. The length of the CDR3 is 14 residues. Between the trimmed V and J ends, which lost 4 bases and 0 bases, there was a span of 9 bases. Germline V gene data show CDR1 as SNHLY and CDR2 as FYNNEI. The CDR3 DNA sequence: TGTGCCAGCAGTGCGGGGTCAACTAACTATGGCTACACCTTC. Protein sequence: CASSAGSTNYGYTF. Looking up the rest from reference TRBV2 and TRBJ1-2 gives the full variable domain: EPEVTQTPSHQVTQMGQEVILRCVPISNHLYFYWYRQILGQKVEFLVSFYNNEISEKSEIFDDQFSVERPDGSNFTLKIRSTKLEDSAMYFCASSAGSTNYGYTFGSGTRLTVV.

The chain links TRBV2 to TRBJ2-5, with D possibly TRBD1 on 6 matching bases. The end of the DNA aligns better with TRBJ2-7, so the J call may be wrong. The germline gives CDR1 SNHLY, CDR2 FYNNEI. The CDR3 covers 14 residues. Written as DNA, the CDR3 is TGTGCCAGCAGTGTTGGGGGCGAGCTCTACGAGCAGTACTTC. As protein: CASSVGGELYEQYF.

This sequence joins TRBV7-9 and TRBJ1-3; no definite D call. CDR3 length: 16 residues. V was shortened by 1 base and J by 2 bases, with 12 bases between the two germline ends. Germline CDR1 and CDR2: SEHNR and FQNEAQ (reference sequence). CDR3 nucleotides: TGTGCCAGCAGCTTAGTTACCGGAGCCCCTGGAAACACCATATATTTT. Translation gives CASSLVTGAPGNTIYF.

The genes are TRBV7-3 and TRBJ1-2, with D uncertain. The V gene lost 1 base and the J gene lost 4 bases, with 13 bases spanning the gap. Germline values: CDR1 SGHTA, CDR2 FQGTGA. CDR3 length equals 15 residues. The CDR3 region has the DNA TGTGCCAGCAGCTTAAATCCCAATAGTGCCTATGGCTACACCTTC. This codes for CASSLNPNSAYGYTF.

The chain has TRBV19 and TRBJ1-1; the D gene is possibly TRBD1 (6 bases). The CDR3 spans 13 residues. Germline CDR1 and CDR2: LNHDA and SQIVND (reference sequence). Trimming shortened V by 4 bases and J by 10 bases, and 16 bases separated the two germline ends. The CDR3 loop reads CASSTTGTRRAFF. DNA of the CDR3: TGTGCCAGTAGTACTACAGGGACGAGGAGAGCTTTCTTT.

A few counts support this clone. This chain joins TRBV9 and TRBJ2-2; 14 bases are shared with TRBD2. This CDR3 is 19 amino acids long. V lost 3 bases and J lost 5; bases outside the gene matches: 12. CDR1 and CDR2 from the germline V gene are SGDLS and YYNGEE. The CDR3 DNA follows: TGTGCCAGCAGCGCCAAGGGACTAGCGGGGGCTGTAATTACCGGGGAGCTGTTTTTT. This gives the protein CASSAKGLAGAVITGELFF.

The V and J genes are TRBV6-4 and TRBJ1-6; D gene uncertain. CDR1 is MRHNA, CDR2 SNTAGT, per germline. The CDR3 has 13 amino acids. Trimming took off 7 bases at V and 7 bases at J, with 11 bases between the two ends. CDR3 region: CASIGQVNSPLHF. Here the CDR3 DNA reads TGTGCCAGCATTGGGCAGGTCAATTCACCCCTCCACTTT.

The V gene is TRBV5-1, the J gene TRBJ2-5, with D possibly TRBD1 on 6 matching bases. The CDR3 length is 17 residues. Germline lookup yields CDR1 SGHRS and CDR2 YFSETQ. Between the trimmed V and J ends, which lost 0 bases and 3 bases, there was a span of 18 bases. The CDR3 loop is CASSLGVGADTKETQYF. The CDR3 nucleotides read TGCGCCAGCAGCTTGGGTGTGGGGGCCGACACGAAAGAGACCCAGTACTTC.

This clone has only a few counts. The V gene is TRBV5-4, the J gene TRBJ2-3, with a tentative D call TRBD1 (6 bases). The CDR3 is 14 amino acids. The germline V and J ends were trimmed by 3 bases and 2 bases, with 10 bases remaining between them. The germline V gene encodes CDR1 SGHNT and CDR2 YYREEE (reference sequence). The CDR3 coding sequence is TGTGCCAGCAGCTCGAGGACAGTCACAGATACGCAGTATTTT. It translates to CASSSRTVTDTQYF.

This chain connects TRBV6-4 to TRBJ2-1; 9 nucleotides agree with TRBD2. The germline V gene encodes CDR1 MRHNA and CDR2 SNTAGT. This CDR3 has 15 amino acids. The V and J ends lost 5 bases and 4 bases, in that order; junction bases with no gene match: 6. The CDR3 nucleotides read TGTGCCAGCAGTTTCTCGGGACTAGCATACAATGAGCAGTTCTTC. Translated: CASSFSGLAYNEQFF.